Sequencing of this TCR beta chain was carried out in a study of PD-1 blockade in mismatch repair-deficient tumors. Study information: Patients had about 13 mismatch repair-deficient cancer types and were previously treated and progressing.

Assay used: immunoSEQ multiplex PCR; TCRdb lists only in-frame clones, some missing. The sample shows some 120,000 clones, 70% to 90% of them seen only once. TCR sequencing covered a few patients who responded to pembrolizumab. Per germline, CDR1 MNHEY and CDR2 SMNVEV (reference sequence). The length of the CDR3 is 17 residues. The ends were cut back, 2 bases at V and 6 bases at J, with 21 bases in the middle. This chain uses TRBV27 with TRBJ2-3, with D tentatively TRBD1 or TRBD2 (6 bases each). The source is an adult with mismatch repair-deficient cancer. Sequences were derived from peripheral blood, sampled 44 weeks after starting pembrolizumab. The CDR3: CASSLLARRGRGDTQYF. The CDR3 DNA follows: TGTGCCAGCAGTTTACTGGCACGTCGGGGGCGCGGGGATACGCAGTATTTT.